The entry below gives a single TCR beta chain sequence along with its context. What antigen it recognizes has not been identified. Within one base of it there is no much larger clone, and no base qualities were kept. Reading from cysteine to phenylalanine, the CDR3 counts 13 amino acids. Solely the CDR3 DNA is kept, with 39 bases framed from the first base. Trimming removed 6 bases from V and 3 bases from J, leaving 8 bases between the germline ends. From the germline V gene (reference sequence), CDR1 is MNHNY and CDR2 is SVGAGI. The collaborating institutions used their own protocols to collect whole blood in K2EDTA tubes. For TCRbeta analysis, collaborators shipped samples in one of three forms: frozen whole blood, isolated PBMCs, or DNA extracted from either of those sample types. This sample is drawn from a study of blood T cell repertoires in COVID-19 (dated by TCRdb to 2018 to 2021). A note on the overall study: Samples from collaborators originated in the United States, Italy and Spain and spanned both the acute and convalescent phases of COVID-19. The repertoires were released in a freely available public database intended as a resource for research on the immune response to SARS-CoV-2. The samples were drawn from two sources: the first 160 participants of the ongoing ImmuneRACE study, and over 1,000 subjects contributed by 6 global collaborators. Sample metadata almost always included a de-identified subject ID, COVID-19 status, age in years and sex. Deeply sampled blood TCRbeta repertoires from subjects exposed to, actively infected with, or recovered from COVID-19 were included in the dataset. The material from the prospective study consisted of cDNA or gDNA derived from T cells, B-cell-depleted T cells, or PBMCs. Where HLA class I and class II types were available, the types were taken from metadata supplied by the sample provider, not from assay-based typing. Study-level results and caveats: How much clinical and demographic metadata was included differed by source and by participant, and the metadata was provided uncurated.

TCRbeta CDR3 regions were amplified from genomic DNA by means of the immunoSEQ Assay, a bias-controlled multiplex PCR. The authors processed their data as follows. Nucleated cell counts per sample were estimated from amplification of reference gene primers within the assay. Sequence reads were collapsed and filtered to measure the absolute abundance of every unique TCRbeta CDR3 rearrangement. For each sample, productive Simpson clonality was calculated as the square root of Simpson's diversity index over productive rearrangements. TCRdb's version of the immuneACCESS table is confined to in-frame rearrangements and falls short of the full clone set. An unresolved V gene accounts for under half of the shortfall where checked; the remainder is of unknown origin. That table furnishes V, J and clone size, whereas the DNA furnished D and trimming. Counted in this sample were some 400,000 clones; roughly 86% of them appeared once. The top ten constitute about 1.2% of the sample.

The source is a human donor with acute or convalescent COVID-19. The donor label of this sample is uncertain. Sequenced sample: peripheral blood. The V and J genes are TRBV6-6 and TRBJ1-4; too little of a D gene remains to name it. The CDR3 region: CASRHRPNEKLFF. Read as DNA, the sequence is TGTGCCAGCAGGCACAGACCTAATGAAAAACTGTTTTTT.